These T cell receptor beta chains were read from a single sample in a study of cytomegalovirus exposure and HLA in healthy donors. Here immunoSEQ multiplex PCR was the method, and the copy in TCRdb shows in-frame clones only, minus some. This sample carries 210,000 or so clones, under 85% of them seen once, and the ten largest clones take roughly 10%. Sequenced material: PBMCs. Receptor source: a woman aged 45 to 65 in good health and CMV-seropositive. Each CDR3 is given with its conserved first and last residue. A D gene is named only where the DNA matches it firmly. The size entry is marked missing in some rows and otherwise reads once, few, many or a size class.

J gene: TRBJ2-7; clone size: -; D gene: TRBD2; V gene: TRBV27; CDR3 DNA: TGTGCCAGCAGTCCCCGGGGGGTCTACGAGCAGTACTTC; CDR3 protein: CASSPRGVYEQYF
J gene: TRBJ2-3; clone size: -; D gene: -; V gene: TRBV29-1; CDR3 DNA: TGCAGCGTTGTGGGGGGGCAGTCGGATACGCAGTATTTT; CDR3 protein: CSVVGGQSDTQYF
J gene: TRBJ2-3; clone size: -; D gene: TRBD2; V gene: TRBV7-3; CDR3 DNA: TGTGCCAGCAAAGGGCGGGGGGCAGATACGCAGTATTTT; CDR3 protein: CASKGRGADTQYF
J gene: TRBJ2-5; clone size: -; D gene: -; V gene: TRBV18; CDR3 DNA: TGTGCCAGCTCACAACAGGTGGGCCAAGAGACCCAGTACTTC; CDR3 protein: CASSQQVGQETQYF
J gene: TRBJ1-2; clone size: -; D gene: -; V gene: TRBV13; CDR3 DNA: TGTGCCAGCAGCTTAGGCCACGCAGGGGCTAACTATGGCTACACCTTC; CDR3 protein: CASSLGHAGANYGYTF
J gene: TRBJ1-2; clone size: -; D gene: -; V gene: TRBV6-6; CDR3 DNA: TGTGCCAGCAGTTCCCGGGATGGTAACTATGGCTACACCTTC; CDR3 protein: CASSSRDGNYGYTF
J gene: TRBJ2-5; clone size: -; D gene: -; V gene: TRBV21-1; CDR3 DNA: TGTGCCAGCAGCAACTCCGGGTCCAGTTCAGAGACCCAGTACTTC; CDR3 protein: CASSNSGSSSETQYF
J gene: TRBJ1-1; clone size: -; D gene: -; V gene: TRBV6-6; CDR3 DNA: TGTGCCAGCAGAACTCAGGGGAACACTGAAGCTTTCTTT; CDR3 protein: CASRTQGNTEAFF
J gene: TRBJ1-2; clone size: -; D gene: -; V gene: TRBV7-2; CDR3 DNA: TGTGCCAGCAGCCCACAAGGTCGGGGGACGCTACCCTATGGCTACACCTTC; CDR3 protein: CASSPQGRGTLPYGYTF
J gene: TRBJ1-5; clone size: -; D gene: TRBD1; V gene: TRBV4-1; CDR3 DNA: TGCGCCAGCAGCCTTGTACCCCCTCAGGGGGCAAATCAGCCCCAGCATTTT; CDR3 protein: CASSLVPPQGANQPQHF
J gene: TRBJ2-3; clone size: -; D gene: -; V gene: TRBV29-1; CDR3 DNA: TGCAGCGTTGATGAGGACAGCCTGGATACGCAGTATTTT; CDR3 protein: CSVDEDSLDTQYF
J gene: TRBJ2-1; clone size: -; D gene: -; V gene: TRBV27; CDR3 DNA: TGTGCCAGCAGTAATCGACAGAGCCCCGGAGAGCAGTTCTTC; CDR3 protein: CASSNRQSPGEQFF
J gene: TRBJ1-2; clone size: -; D gene: -; V gene: TRBV9; CDR3 DNA: TGTGCCAGCAGCCGTATCGCGCTAGCCTCTAACTATGGCTACACCTTC; CDR3 protein: CASSRIALASNYGYTF
J gene: TRBJ1-5; clone size: -; D gene: TRBD1; V gene: TRBV6-1; CDR3 DNA: TGTGCCAGCAGTGGATGGTCCGGGACAGGATACAATCAGCCCCAGCATTTT; CDR3 protein: CASSGWSGTGYNQPQHF
J gene: TRBJ2-2; clone size: -; D gene: -; V gene: TRBV10-3; CDR3 DNA: TGTGCCATCAGACAAAGGGGGGGGCCGAACACCGGGGAGCTGTTTTTT; CDR3 protein: CAIRQRGGPNTGELFF
J gene: TRBJ2-1; clone size: -; D gene: -; V gene: TRBV27; CDR3 DNA: TGTGCCAGCAGCAGGGTCCCGGTGCTTGTTGAGCAGTTCTTC; CDR3 protein: CASSRVPVLVEQFF
J gene: TRBJ1-6; clone size: -; D gene: -; V gene: TRBV9; CDR3 DNA: TGTGCCAGCAGCGTAGACAGGGTGACAAATTCACCCCTCCACTTT; CDR3 protein: CASSVDRVTNSPLHF
J gene: TRBJ1-4; clone size: -; D gene: -; V gene: TRBV28; CDR3 DNA: TGTGCCAGCAGTTTATCCGACCTGGACAGTCCCTATAATGAAAAACTGTTTTTT; CDR3 protein: CASSLSDLDSPYNEKLFF
J gene: TRBJ1-6; clone size: -; D gene: TRBD1; V gene: TRBV9; CDR3 DNA: TGTGCCAGCAGCACGACAGGGAGCTCCTATAATTCACCCCTCCACTTT; CDR3 protein: CASSTTGSSYNSPLHF
J gene: TRBJ2-3; clone size: -; D gene: TRBD2; V gene: TRBV13; CDR3 DNA: TGTGCCAGCAGCCCGGGACTAGTGTATGGCACAGATACGCAGTATTTT; CDR3 protein: CASSPGLVYGTDTQYF
J gene: TRBJ2-2; clone size: -; D gene: -; V gene: TRBV13; CDR3 DNA: TGTGCCAGCAGATCCTACGCGGGGGCCTCTGGGACCGGGGAGCTGTTTTTT; CDR3 protein: CASRSYAGASGTGELFF
J gene: TRBJ1-2; clone size: -; D gene: TRBD1; V gene: TRBV6-5; CDR3 DNA: TGTGCCAGCAGGAAACCAGGGGGCGTTGGCTACACCTTC; CDR3 protein: CASRKPGGVGYTF
J gene: TRBJ2-3; clone size: few; D gene: -; V gene: TRBV13; CDR3 DNA: TGTGCCAGCAGCTTAGCGGGGGGCCACAGCACAGATACGCAGTATTTT; CDR3 protein: CASSLAGGHSTDTQYF
J gene: TRBJ1-1; clone size: -; D gene: -; V gene: TRBV7-9; CDR3 DNA: TGTGCCAGCAGCTTACGAGCCTCCTTGAACACTGAAGCTTTCTTT; CDR3 protein: CASSLRASLNTEAFF
J gene: TRBJ2-1; clone size: -; D gene: TRBD2; V gene: TRBV5-1; CDR3 DNA: TGCGCCAGCAGCTTCGGACTAGCGGGCTCCTACAATGAGCAGTTCTTC; CDR3 protein: CASSFGLAGSYNEQFF
J gene: TRBJ1-5; clone size: -; D gene: TRBD1; V gene: TRBV5-1; CDR3 DNA: TGCGCCAGCAGCTTGGAACAAAACCGGGACAGGGACGTATATAGCAATCAGCCCCAGCATTTT; CDR3 protein: CASSLEQNRDRDVYSNQPQHF
J gene: TRBJ1-1; clone size: -; D gene: -; V gene: TRBV7-8; CDR3 DNA: TGTGCCAGCAGCTTAGCGGGGGGGATGAACACTGAAGCTTTCTTT; CDR3 protein: CASSLAGGMNTEAFF
J gene: TRBJ1-4; clone size: few; D gene: TRBD1; V gene: TRBV6-5; CDR3 DNA: TGTGCCAGCAGTGGGGGACAGGGCGGTGAAAAACTGTTTTTT; CDR3 protein: CASSGGQGGEKLFF